This TCR beta chain originates from a study of shared clonotypes between healthy human individuals. Study results and limitations: Enrolling few donors narrowed the genetic and exposure-history diversity that was represented.

Donation came from healthy HIV-negative adults that had no recent acute infections or vaccinations. The study separated CD4+ cells into CD45RA+ naive and CD45RA-negative memory subsets. In the study's own analysis: Filtering differed for immunoSEQ, which gave only junction sequences without quality scores. The data were produced by immunoSEQ multiplex PCR, yet TCRdb's version contains in-frame clones alone and is incomplete. The D gene and trimming were derived from the DNA, and the V and J assignments and clone size from that table. Among 1,500,000 or so clones, 98% were seen once, and the ten largest hold 0.36%. The CDR3 consists of 11 residues. Germline-derived CDR1 and CDR2 are DFQATT and SNEGSKA (reference sequence). V was pared by 6 bases and J by 9 bases, with 5 bases of the junction left unmatched. Note on this clone: Its target is unknown.

The rearrangement links TRBV20-1 to TRBJ1-1, with 9 bases that match TRBD1. This receptor was obtained from a man aged 25-40 years in good health. Sequencing was done on a sample of naive CD4+ T cells sorted from blood. Noted subset: CD45RA+ positively selected. In DNA, the CDR3 is TGCAGTGCCATGGGACAGGGCCAAGCTTTCTTT. Translation: CSAMGQGQAFF.